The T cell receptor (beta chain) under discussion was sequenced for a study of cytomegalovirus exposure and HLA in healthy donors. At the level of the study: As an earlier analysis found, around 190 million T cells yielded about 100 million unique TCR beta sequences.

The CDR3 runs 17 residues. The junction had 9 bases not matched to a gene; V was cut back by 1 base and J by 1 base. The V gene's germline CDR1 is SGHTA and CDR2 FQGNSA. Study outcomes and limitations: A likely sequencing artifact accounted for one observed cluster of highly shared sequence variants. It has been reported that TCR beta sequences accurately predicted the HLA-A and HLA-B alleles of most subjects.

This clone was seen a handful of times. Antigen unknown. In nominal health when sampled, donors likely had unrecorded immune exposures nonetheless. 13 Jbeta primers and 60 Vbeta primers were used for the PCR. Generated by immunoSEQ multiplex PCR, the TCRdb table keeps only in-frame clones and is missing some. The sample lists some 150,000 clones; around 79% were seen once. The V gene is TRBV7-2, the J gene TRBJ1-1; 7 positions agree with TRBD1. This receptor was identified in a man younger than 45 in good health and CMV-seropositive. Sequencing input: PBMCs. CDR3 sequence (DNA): TGTGCCAGCAGCTTAGGACAGGGTAGGACTGCGAACACTGAAGCTTTCTTT. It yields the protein CASSLGQGRTANTEAFF.